This T cell receptor (beta chain) stems from a study of blood T cell repertoires in COVID-19. V was cut by 1 base and J by 3 bases, with 10 bases left in between. The CDR3 loop spans 15 amino acids. Germline values: CDR1 MNHNS, CDR2 SASEGT. Recovered participants had two consecutive negative NP/OP PCR tests, healthcare professional clearance, or symptom resolution. Data came from immunoSEQ multiplex PCR; TCRdb stores just in-frame clones and leaves some out. The sample holds about 220,000 clones, 82% seen once. The source material was PBMCs or T cells enriched from blood (not recorded which). The clonotype originates from a woman aged 55-70 years who had recovered from COVID-19. The chain links TRBV6-1 to TRBJ1-5, with a possible D match to TRBD1 (5 bases). The chain's CDR3 is CASSEGRGINQPQHF. DNA for the CDR3: TGTGCCAGCAGTGAAGGACGGGGGATCAATCAGCCCCAGCATTTT.